Following are 23 T cell receptor beta chains from one sample sequenced in a study of blood T cell repertoires in COVID-19. This table comes from immunoSEQ multiplex PCR, and its TCRdb copy is limited to in-frame clones, with some not included. The table lists 200,000 to 250,000 clones, around 86% of them singletons, with approximately 4.2% in the top ten. Sequenced: PBMCs or T cells enriched from blood (not recorded which). The receptors shown here come from a woman between 40 and 55 years old with acute COVID-19.

This clone was counted at least ten times. This chain uses TRBV7-3 with TRBJ1-1, with 9 bases fitting TRBD1. This CDR3 region has 14 residues. V was clipped by 6 bases and J by 3 bases; unmatched bases: 5. Germline lookup yields CDR1 SGHTA and CDR2 FQGTGA. The CDR3 spells CASRRDRADTEAFF. The CDR3 region has the DNA TGTGCCAGCAGACGGGACAGGGCGGACACTGAAGCTTTCTTT.

The chain carries TRBV27 and TRBJ1-5, with 8 positions matching TRBD1. Germline CDR1 and CDR2: MNHEY and SMNVEV (reference sequence). The CDR3 is made up of 15 amino acids. Trimming at V came to 1 base and at J to 6 bases, leaving 5 bases not matched to a gene. The CDR3 DNA follows: TGTGCCAGCAGTTTATTAGGACAGGGTTCTCAGCCCCAGCATTTT. It encodes CASSLLGQGSQPQHF.

This clone was observed once. The genes are TRBV5-1 and TRBJ1-2, with D possibly matching TRBD1 (5 bases). The CDR3 is made up of 15 amino acids. Germline loops: CDR1 SGHRS, CDR2 YFSETQ. V was cut by 1 base and J by 8 bases, with 18 bases left in between. CDR3 residues: CASSLRAGGESGYTF. The CDR3 DNA reads TGCGCCAGCAGCTTGCGGGCCGGAGGGGAATCGGGCTACACCTTC.

The rearrangement uses TRBV7-9 and TRBJ1-1; D gene ambiguous. V lost 5 bases to trimming and J lost 1 base, with 14 bases between them. Germline V gene sequence: CDR1 SEHNR, CDR2 FQNEAQ (reference sequence). This CDR3 is built from 15 residues. CDR3 bases: TGTGCCAGCAGCCCTGTCCCAACAGCGAACACTGAAGCTTTCTTT. Translated: CASSPVPTANTEAFF.

This chain links TRBV6-5 with TRBJ2-1, with a possible D match to TRBD2 (7 bases). The CDR3 extends over 14 amino acids. V lost 10 bases and J lost 1, with 14 bases in between. The V gene's germline CDR1 is MNHEY and CDR2 SVGAGI. For the CDR3, the DNA is TGTGCCACCGTAGGGGGGGGATCCTACAATGAGCAGTTCTTC. Its protein product is CATVGGGSYNEQFF.

The V and J genes are TRBV2 and TRBJ1-2, with a possible D match to TRBD1 (5 bases). CDR1 and CDR2 from the germline V gene are SNHLY and FYNNEI. The CDR3 has 14 amino acids. V was shortened by 5 bases and J by 3 bases, with 13 bases between the two germline ends. The CDR3 DNA is TGTGCCAGCAGTATCACCTTAGGGGACTATGGCTACACCTTC. It codes for CASSITLGDYGYTF.

The DNA of the CDR3 is TGTGCCAGCAGTGTGGGCCCGTCGAACACCGGGGAGCTGTTTTTT. It is translated as CASSVGPSNTGELFF. V is TRBV6-4 and J is TRBJ2-2, with D unclear. CDR1 is MRHNA, CDR2 SNTAGT, per germline. This CDR3 is 15 amino acids long. Trimming pared 4 bases from V and 0 bases from J, leaving 9 bases between.

V gene TRBV15 combines with J gene TRBJ2-7; TRBD1 is a possible D gene (5 bases). Germline CDR1 LNHNV, CDR2 YYDKDF (reference sequence). V was pared by 0 bases and J by 3 bases, with 18 bases between. The length of the CDR3 is 17 residues. The CDR3 is CATSRESLGLGGYEQYF. DNA of the CDR3: TGTGCCACCAGCAGAGAATCTCTGGGGCTCGGTGGCTACGAGCAGTACTTC.

The rearrangement links TRBV7-8 to TRBJ2-7; a weak D match, TRBD2 (5 bases). Between the trimmed V and J ends, which lost 6 bases and 4 bases, there was a span of 19 bases. The CDR3 is made up of 15 amino acids. From germline, CDR1 is SGHVS and CDR2 FQNEAQ. The CDR3 DNA sequence: TGTGCCAGCAGTCCGCCGGGATCAAGCCGATACGAGCAGTACTTC. Its protein product is CASSPPGSSRYEQYF.

The V gene is TRBV5-4, the J gene TRBJ1-3; TRBD1 matches at 8 bases. Germline CDR1 is SGHNT and CDR2 is YYREEE (reference sequence). The CDR3 runs to 14 residues. The V segment lost 3 bases and the J segment 6 bases; nucleotides outside the gene matches: 5. CDR3 residues: CASSSGQGTNTIYF. For the CDR3, the DNA is TGTGCCAGCAGCTCAGGACAGGGAACAAACACCATATATTTT.

This clone turned up a few times. The rearrangement uses TRBV6-5 and TRBJ2-7; TRBD1 aligns across 9 bases. V was pared by 6 bases and J by 1 base, with 7 bases of the junction left unmatched. This CDR3 has 15 amino acids. Germline V gene sequence: CDR1 MNHEY, CDR2 SVGAGI. The CDR3 here is CASSTLGTGSYEQYF. The CDR3 DNA reads TGTGCCAGCAGCACACTCGGGACAGGGTCCTACGAGCAGTACTTC.

This clone was seen a few times. This chain joins TRBV12-3 or TRBV12-4 and TRBJ1-1; D not resolved. Trimming removed 4 bases at V and 7 bases at J, with 7 bases between. The CDR3 loop spans 11 amino acids. CDR3 protein: CASSYRREAFF. CDR3 in DNA: TGTGCCAGCAGTTACAGACGTGAAGCTTTCTTT.

V gene TRBV19 combines with J gene TRBJ2-2, with D possibly matching TRBD2 (6 bases). Germline V CDR1 and CDR2: LNHDA, SQIVND (reference sequence). CDR3 size: 15 residues. Trimming pared 3 bases from V and 1 base from J, leaving 9 bases between. Here the CDR3 DNA reads TGTGCCAGTAGTATGGGGGGATTGAACACCGGGGAGCTGTTTTTT. As protein: CASSMGGLNTGELFF.

The CDR3 spells CASSPGGTTDTQYF. The CDR3 DNA reads as TGTGCCAGCAGCCCTGGAGGGACCACAGATACGCAGTATTTT. The J gene is TRBJ2-3, the V gene TRBV14; the D gene is possibly TRBD2 (6 bases). Germline CDR1 is SGHDN and CDR2 is FVKESK. The V gene lost 4 bases and the J gene lost 2 bases, with 10 bases spanning the gap. The CDR3 runs 14 residues.

This clone was picked up many times. The chain is built from TRBV27 and TRBJ1-5, with D perhaps matching TRBD1 (5 bases). This CDR3 has 14 residues. V was clipped by 5 bases and J by 5 bases, with 13 bases between them. Germline values: CDR1 MNHEY, CDR2 SMNVEV (reference sequence). The DNA of the CDR3 is TGTGCCAGCAGTCTCTCTGGGGACTATCAGCCCCAGCATTTT. Its protein is CASSLSGDYQPQHF.

The V and J genes are TRBV6-5 and TRBJ2-1; D is possibly TRBD1 (6 bases). V shed 6 bases and J shed 0 bases, with 12 bases lying between them. This CDR3 region has 15 residues. Germline CDR1 reads MNHEY; CDR2 reads SVGAGI. As DNA, the CDR3 is TGTGCCAGCAGCATAGACAGGAGCTCCTACAATGAGCAGTTCTTC. It codes for CASSIDRSSYNEQFF.

The V and J genes are TRBV6-5 and TRBJ1-5; D is ambiguous. V gave up 7 bases and J gave up 5 bases, with 12 bases separating them. The germline V gene encodes CDR1 MNHEY and CDR2 SVGAGI. This CDR3 comprises 13 residues. For the CDR3, the DNA is TGTGCCAGCAAGAGGGTCTTAGATCAGCCCCAGCATTTT. Residues: CASKRVLDQPQHF.

This chain uses TRBV7-2 with TRBJ1-3; D not resolved. CDR3 size: 15 residues. V lost 1 base, J lost 0 bases, and 7 bases lay in between. Germline assignment: CDR1 SGHTA and CDR2 FQGNSA. The CDR3 region is CASSLDTSSGNTIYF. The CDR3, as DNA: TGTGCCAGCAGCTTAGACACAAGCTCTGGAAACACCATATATTTT.

The chain has TRBV14 and TRBJ2-2, with D possibly TRBD1 on 6 matching bases. The CDR3 runs to 15 residues. CDR1 and CDR2 from the germline V gene are SGHDN and FVKESK. V lost 6 bases to trimming and J lost 0 bases, with 11 bases between them. CDR3 protein: CASRPGTTNTGELFF. The CDR3 DNA follows: TGTGCCAGCAGGCCCGGGACAACGAACACCGGGGAGCTGTTTTTT.

This rearrangement joins TRBV5-1 to TRBJ2-1, with 9 bases lining up with TRBD2. The V gene end was trimmed by 3 bases and the J gene end by 0 bases; junction bases not matched to a gene: 10. The germline V gene encodes CDR1 SGHRS and CDR2 YFSETQ. The CDR3 contains 18 residues. CDR3 protein: CASSSRGLAGSSYNEQFF. The CDR3 DNA sequence: TGCGCCAGCAGCTCCCGGGGGCTAGCGGGGAGCTCCTACAATGAGCAGTTCTTC. Supplemented by reference TRBV5-1 and TRBJ2-1, the full variable domain reads KAGVTQTPRYLIKTRGQQVTLSCSPISGHRSVSWYQQTPGQGLQFLFEYFSETQRNKGNFPGRFSGRQFSNSRSEMNVSTLELGDSALYLCASSSRGLAGSSYNEQFFGPGTRLTVL.

The chain couples TRBV2 to TRBJ2-5, with a weak D call TRBD2 (5 bases). Per germline, CDR1 SNHLY and CDR2 FYNNEI. Trimming shortened V by 5 bases and J by 3 bases, and 10 bases separated the two germline ends. CDR3 size: 13 residues. CDR3 residues: CASSLGREETQYF. The CDR3 DNA follows: TGTGCCAGCAGTCTAGGGAGAGAAGAGACCCAGTACTTC.

This clone was observed a single time. V gene TRBV6-9 combines with J gene TRBJ1-5, with TRBD1 identical over 11 bases. V was pared by 6 bases and J by 6 bases, with 4 bases of the junction left unmatched. Germline loops: CDR1 MNHGY, CDR2 SVAAGI. This CDR3 comprises 14 residues. CDR3 coding DNA: TGTGCCAGCAGCCGGGACAGGGGGACTCAGCCCCAGCATTTT. It specifies CASSRDRGTQPQHF.

The J gene is TRBJ2-1, the V gene TRBV7-3, with 10 bases identical to TRBD2. This CDR3 has 14 residues. V shed 5 bases and J 5 bases; nucleotides not matched to a gene: 3. Germline V gene sequence: CDR1 SGHTA, CDR2 FQGTGA. The CDR3 DNA is TGTGCCAGCAGCAAAACTAGCGGGGACAATGAGCAGTTCTTC. It translates to CASSKTSGDNEQFF.